This TCR beta chain was retrieved from a study of cytomegalovirus exposure and HLA in healthy donors. Study as a whole: Ancestry clustering placed about four fifths of 300 to 400 genotyped donors in the Caucasian-associated cluster.

Nominally healthy donors provided the samples, though records likely missed some immune exposures. The CDR3 spans 14 residues. Germline V gives CDR1 MNHEY, CDR2 SMNVEV (reference sequence). The V and J ends lost 8 bases and 5 bases, in that order; junction bases with no gene match: 11. Study-level points and caveats: Data from an earlier analysis indicated that most TCR beta V segments were productive either about 87% or about 30% of the time.

The PCR used 60 Vbeta and 13 Jbeta primers. TCRdb keeps only in-frame clones here, not all; method: immunoSEQ multiplex PCR. The table includes around 140,000 clones, around 82% detected once. Of note for this clone: Antigen: not known.

This sequence joins TRBV27 and TRBJ1-1; 7 bases are a match to TRBD1. The receptor was isolated from a woman aged 40 to 50 in good health and CMV-seropositive. The sample consisted of PBMCs. Written as DNA, the CDR3 is TGTGCCAGCTCGGTGGCAGGGGGGAAGACTGAAGCTTTCTTT. Its translation is CASSVAGGKTEAFF.